The 3 T cell receptor beta chains listed next were all sequenced from one sample in a study of beta chain features in type 1 diabetes. Expressed TCRB transcripts were sequenced, since all the RNA that had been isolated was reverse transcribed. The table came from immunoSEQ multiplex PCR; TCRdb's copy has only in-frame clones and leaves some out. Of under 900,000 clones in the sample, roughly a sixth were seen once. Material: naive CD4+ T cells from blood. All receptors derive from a woman aged 18-35 years in good health.

The genes are TRBV7-9 and TRBJ2-5, with a weak D call TRBD2 (5 bases). V dropped 3 bases and J dropped 5 bases, with 16 bases sitting between them. Germline V gene data show CDR1 as SEHNR and CDR2 as FQNEAQ (reference sequence). The CDR3 runs to 15 residues. CDR3 loop: CASSFQPGLPETQYF. The DNA for the CDR3 is TGTGCCAGCAGCTTTCAACCGGGGTTACCTGAGACCCAGTACTTC.

The CDR3 coding sequence is TGTGCCAGCTCTCACCGGACAGGGATCTACGAGCAGTACTTC. This translates into CASSHRTGIYEQYF. The gene calls are TRBV18 and TRBJ2-7; TRBD1 matches 8 bases. The ends lost 6 bases at V and 3 bases at J; junction bases unmatched: 7. In germline, CDR1 is KGHSH, CDR2 LQKENI. This CDR3 is built from 14 residues.

The V and J genes are TRBV7-2 and TRBJ2-7; 7 positions agree with TRBD2. Per germline, CDR1 SGHTA and CDR2 FQGNSA. This CDR3 has 16 amino acids. J lost 0 bases, V lost 3 bases, and 8 bases had no gene match. CDR3 sequence reads: CASSFTGGRTSYEQYF. In DNA form, the CDR3 reads TGTGCCAGCAGCTTCACCGGCGGGAGAACCTCCTACGAGCAGTACTTC.